The sequence of this T cell receptor beta chain was determined in a study of cytomegalovirus exposure and HLA in healthy donors. This CDR3 is built from 16 residues. Per germline, CDR1 MDHEN and CDR2 SYDVKM. V gave up 3 bases and J gave up 6 bases, with 17 bases separating them. PCR was performed using 60 Vbeta and 13 Jbeta primers. Profiled with immunoSEQ multiplex PCR; TCRdb holds only in-frame clones, not every one. Seen here are under 300,000 clones, around 90% observed once, and the top ten hold 1.7%. Whole-study findings and limits: TCR beta chain V- and J-gene trimming was linked, in a later analysis, to a missense variant in DCLRE1C.

Note on this clone: Its antigen is unknown.

The material sequenced was PBMCs. This sequence joins TRBV28 and TRBJ2-2, with D tentatively TRBD1 (5 bases). This sequence was found in a girl aged 2 to 9 in good health and CMV-seronegative. CDR3 nucleotides: TGTGCCAGCAGTTTCCAGGGCACGTATGTAGCCGGGGAGCTGTTTTTT. Its protein product is CASSFQGTYVAGELFF.